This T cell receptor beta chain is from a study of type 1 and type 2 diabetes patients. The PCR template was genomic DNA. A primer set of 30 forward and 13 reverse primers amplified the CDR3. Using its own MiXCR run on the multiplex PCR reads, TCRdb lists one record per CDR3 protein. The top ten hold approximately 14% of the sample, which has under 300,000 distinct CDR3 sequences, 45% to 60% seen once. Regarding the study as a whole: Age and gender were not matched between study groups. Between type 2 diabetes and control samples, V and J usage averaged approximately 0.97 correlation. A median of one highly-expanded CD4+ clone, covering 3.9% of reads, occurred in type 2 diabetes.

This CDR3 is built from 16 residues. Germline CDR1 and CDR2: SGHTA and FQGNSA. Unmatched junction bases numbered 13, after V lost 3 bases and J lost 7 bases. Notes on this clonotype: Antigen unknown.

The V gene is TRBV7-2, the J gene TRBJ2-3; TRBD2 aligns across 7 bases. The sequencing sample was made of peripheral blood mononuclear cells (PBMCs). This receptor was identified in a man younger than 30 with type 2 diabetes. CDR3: CASSFVTGGPTNTQYF. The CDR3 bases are TGTGCCAGCAGCTTCGTAACGGGAGGACCCACGAATACGCAGTATTTT. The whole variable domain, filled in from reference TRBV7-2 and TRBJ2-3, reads GAGVSQSPSNKVTEKGKDVELRCDPISGHTALYWYRQSLGQGLEFLIYFQGNSAPDKSGLPSDRFSAERTGGSVSTLTIQRTQQEDSAVYLCASSFVTGGPTNTQYFGPGTRLTVL.